This T cell receptor (beta chain) was sequenced in a study of low-dose radiotherapy and immunotherapy resistance in tumors. The sample holds many counts of this clonotype. TRAV- and TRBV-specific primers were used for first-strand cDNA, which covered alpha and beta chains. TCR amplification involved around 22 PCR cycles with a constant-region primer and V-primer adapter. MiXCR was run by TCRdb on the reads, yielding one entry per CDR3 protein. The table has nearly 60,000 distinct CDR3 sequences, 23% seen once; the top ten hold 6.7%. From germline, CDR1 is DFQATT and CDR2 SNEGSKA (reference sequence). This CDR3 contains 16 residues. The trim removed 0 bases at V and 7 bases at J, leaving 11 bases unmatched. Sample time point: after trial treatment. Treatment specified: LDRT plus nivolumab, ipilimumab, low-dose cyclophosphamide and aspirin (RACIN trial).

The chain is built from TRBV20-1 and TRBJ2-7, with 11 bases aligning to TRBD2. This receptor was obtained from a male donor with prostate cancer. The input for sequencing was PBMCs, taken after low-dose radiotherapy plus immunotherapy. The CDR3 DNA is TGCAGTGCTAGAGATCAACTAGCGGGAGTATTGAGAGAGCAGTACTTC. This encodes CSARDQLAGVLREQYF.